The 10 T cell receptor beta chains below come from one sample, sequenced in a study of T-cell memory formation after mild COVID-19. TCRdb ran MiXCR on the 5' RACE reads and lists one entry per CDR3 protein. The sample comprises over 500,000 distinct CDR3 sequences, 15% to 20% of which are singletons, and less than 10% rests with the top ten. The source material was PBMCs or a T cell subset sorted from them (not recorded which). The receptor set was obtained from an adult woman who had mild COVID-19 (a few samples of this study predate the infection). Cell type and time point are not known.

The J gene is TRBJ2-4, the V gene TRBV6-5, with 9 bases aligning to TRBD1. CDR1 MNHEY and CDR2 SVGAGI come from the germline V gene. The CDR3 has 16 amino acids. The ends lost 3 bases at V and 8 bases at J; junction bases unmatched: 11. This chain's CDR3 is CASSYSSRQGVDIQYF. DNA for the CDR3: TGTGCCAGCAGTTATTCCTCCCGACAGGGGGTTGACATTCAGTACTTC.

The chain combines TRBV28 with TRBJ1-2; tentative D call: TRBD1 (6 bases). The V gene lost 2 bases and the J gene lost 3 bases, with 13 bases spanning the gap. Germline CDR1 MDHEN, CDR2 SYDVKM. This CDR3 is 15 amino acids long. CDR3 sequence reads: CASSLQGSLDYGYTF. The CDR3 DNA is TGTGCCAGCAGTTTACAGGGGTCACTCGACTATGGCTACACCTTC.

The rearrangement joins TRBV5-4 to TRBJ2-2, with D uncertain. This CDR3 has 13 residues. Trimming removed 4 bases from V and 6 bases from J, with 10 bases in between. Germline V gives CDR1 SGHNT, CDR2 YYREEE (reference sequence). Written as DNA, the CDR3 is TGTGCCAGCAGCCCTGGGTGGTCCGGGGAGCTGTTTTTT. Residues: CASSPGWSGELFF.

This clonotype was recorded many times. This chain joins TRBV11-2 and TRBJ2-1, with D possibly being TRBD2 (5 bases). V was cut by 0 bases and J by 7 bases, with 7 bases left in between. The CDR3 has 13 amino acids. CDR1 SGHAT and CDR2 FQNNGV come from the germline V gene. This CDR3 is CASSLDPGNEQFF. The CDR3 bases are TGTGCCAGCAGCTTAGATCCGGGGAATGAGCAGTTCTTC.

This clonotype was found many times. This sequence joins TRBV15 and TRBJ2-1; 13 bases map to TRBD2. V was clipped by 0 bases and J by 4 bases; unmatched bases: 3. The CDR3 covers 17 residues. The germline gives CDR1 LNHNV, CDR2 YYDKDF (reference sequence). Here the CDR3 DNA reads TGTGCCACCAGCAGAGAACTAGCGGGAGGGCCGTACAATGAGCAGTTCTTC. It encodes CATSRELAGGPYNEQFF.

This chain links TRBV29-1 with TRBJ1-2; 7 bases are a match to TRBD1. This CDR3 spans 12 amino acids. V lost 4 bases to trimming and J lost 6 bases; unmatched junction nucleotides: 5. Germline V gene sequence: CDR1 SQVTM, CDR2 ANQGSEA. The CDR3 region has the DNA TGCAGCGTTGTAGAGGGGGCGAATGGCTACACCTTC. Translating it yields CSVVEGANGYTF. The whole variable domain, remainder taken from reference TRBV29-1 and TRBJ1-2, is SAVISQKPSRDICQRGTSLTIQCQVDSQVTMMFWYRQQPGQSLTLIATANQGSEATYESGFVIDKFPISRPNLTFSTLTVSNMSPEDSSIYLCSVVEGANGYTFGSGTRLTVV.

This chain joins TRBV7-2 and TRBJ2-3; D unresolved. Germline V lookup: CDR1 SGHTA, CDR2 FQGNSA. Trimming took 3 bases from V and 2 from J, leaving 9 bases between them. This CDR3 comprises 14 residues. The CDR3 is CASSFSWDTDTQYF. CDR3 sequence (DNA): TGTGCCAGCAGCTTTTCCTGGGACACAGATACGCAGTATTTT.

This chain uses TRBV13 with TRBJ1-4; 7 bases fit TRBD1. There are 13 residues in the CDR3. The germline V gene has CDR1 PRHDT and CDR2 FYEKMQ (reference sequence). Trimming took 5 bases from V and 6 from J; bases not matched to a gene: 3. The CDR3: CASSVGQDEKLFF. The CDR3 region has the DNA TGTGCCAGCAGCGTTGGACAGGATGAAAAACTGTTTTTT. The complete variable domain, with remaining parts taken from reference TRBV13 and TRBJ1-4, reads AAGVIQSPRHLIKEKRETATLKCYPIPRHDTVYWYQQGPGQDPQFLISFYEKMQSDKGSIPDRFSAQQFSDYHSELNMSSLELGDSALYFCASSVGQDEKLFFGSGTQLSVL.

This clonotype was seen only a few times. V is TRBV7-9 and J is TRBJ1-4; D remains ambiguous. CDR3 length: 18 amino acids. Trimming took off 5 bases at V and 0 bases at J, with 19 bases between the two ends. Looked up from germline, CDR1 is SEHNR and CDR2 is FQNEAQ (reference sequence). The CDR3 loop reads CASSPGRSRAATNEKLFF. CDR3 in DNA: TGTGCCAGCAGCCCCGGCCGGTCCCGCGCGGCAACTAATGAAAAACTGTTTTTT.

The chain couples TRBV18 to TRBJ1-6; D not resolved. The CDR3 totals 13 residues. Germline CDR1 and CDR2: KGHSH and LQKENI. V gave up 3 bases and J gave up 8 bases, with 8 bases separating them. CDR3 region: CASSPSQDSPLHF. The DNA for the CDR3 is TGTGCCAGCTCACCGTCTCAGGATTCACCCCTCCACTTT.